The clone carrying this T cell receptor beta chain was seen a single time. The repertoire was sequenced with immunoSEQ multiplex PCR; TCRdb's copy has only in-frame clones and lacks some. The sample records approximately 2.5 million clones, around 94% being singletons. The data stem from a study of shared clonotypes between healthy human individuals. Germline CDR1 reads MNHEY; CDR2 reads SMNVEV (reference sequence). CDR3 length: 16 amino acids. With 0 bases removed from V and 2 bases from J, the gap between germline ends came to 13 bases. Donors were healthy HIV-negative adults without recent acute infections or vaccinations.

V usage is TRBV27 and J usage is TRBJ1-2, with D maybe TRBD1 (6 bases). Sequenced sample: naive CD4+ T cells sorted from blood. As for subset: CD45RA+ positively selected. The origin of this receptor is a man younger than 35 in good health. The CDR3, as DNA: TGTGCCAGCAGTTTATCTAGGGGGACACCGAACTATGGCTACACCTTC. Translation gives CASSLSRGTPNYGYTF.